Below are 13 T cell receptor beta chains sequenced from a single sample in a study of T-cell reconstitution after alpha-beta-depleted transplantation in children. TCRbeta library construction was performed incorporating unique molecular identifiers. TCRdb reprocessed the PCR reads with MiXCR, giving one entry per CDR3 protein. The data contain some 150,000 distinct CDR3 sequences, about 9% of them singletons. The sequenced sample was PBMCs, mostly from graft donor cells, obtained 180 days after TCRalphabeta/CD19-depleted stem cell transplant. The receptors derive from a female patient aged 2-9 years who had a stem cell transplant for congenital amegakaryocytic thrombocytopenia, so the T cells may come from the graft donor.

This clonotype has a count of ten or more. The V call is TRBV7-6, the J call TRBJ2-1; TRBD1 might be the D (5 bases). This CDR3 is 16 amino acids long. V gave up 5 bases and J gave up 5 bases, with 19 bases separating them. The germline CDR1 and CDR2 sequences are SGHVS and FNYEAQ. The CDR3 sequence: CASSHRQSPTHNEQFF. The DNA of the CDR3 is TGTGCCAGCAGCCACCGACAGTCCCCTACACACAATGAGCAGTTCTTC.

This clonotype occurred many times. The chain uses TRBV20-1 and TRBJ2-3; the D gene is possibly TRBD2 (6 bases). Trimming left V 5 bases short and J 3 bases short, with 18 bases between. The CDR3 consists of 15 residues. Germline-derived CDR1 and CDR2 are DFQATT and SNEGSKA (reference sequence). The CDR3 loop reads CSASGGPGVTDTQYF. CDR3 sequence (DNA): TGCAGTGCTTCTGGAGGGCCAGGCGTGACAGATACGCAGTATTTT.

This clonotype was seen many times. This CDR3 is CSASKQPDEQYF. The DNA of the CDR3 is TGCAGTGCTAGTAAGCAACCGGACGAGCAGTACTTC. The V gene is TRBV20-1, the J gene TRBJ2-7, with D unclear. CDR1 is DFQATT, CDR2 SNEGSKA, per germline (reference sequence). Trimming stripped 3 bases from V and 5 bases from J, with 11 bases between. CDR3 length: 12 residues.

This clonotype has ten or more counts. The chain employs TRBV6-1 and TRBJ2-7; 8 bases fit TRBD1. The germline V gene encodes CDR1 MNHNS and CDR2 SASEGT. V gave up 6 bases and J gave up 0 bases; unmatched junction bases: 4. This CDR3 has 14 residues. CDR3 region: CASRLTGASYEQYF. DNA of the CDR3: TGTGCCAGCAGGCTGACAGGGGCCTCCTACGAGCAGTACTTC.

This clonotype showed up many times. J is TRBJ2-3 and V is TRBV12-3 or TRBV12-4; D gene ambiguous. The CDR3 sequence is 13 residues long. Trimming took off 3 bases at V and 4 bases at J, with 8 bases between the two ends. The DNA for the CDR3 is TGTGCCAGCAGTTTTCTTACGGCAGATACGCAGTATTTT. Protein: CASSFLTADTQYF.

This clonotype was seen repeatedly, ten times or more. V gene TRBV20-1 combines with J gene TRBJ2-3, with D perhaps being TRBD1 or TRBD2 (5 bases each). CDR3 size: 14 residues. V lost 5 bases to trimming and J lost 7 bases, with 19 bases between them. Germline lookup yields CDR1 DFQATT and CDR2 SNEGSKA (reference sequence). CDR3 DNA: TGCAGTGCTGGGGCGGCCGCTAGCTTATATACGCAGTATTTT. Its translation is CSAGAAASLYTQYF.

This clonotype was recorded many times. The V call is TRBV28, the J call TRBJ1-4, with D possibly TRBD1 on 5 matching bases. Trimming removed 5 bases at V and 4 bases at J, with 17 bases between. The CDR3 loop spans 16 amino acids. In germline, CDR1 is MDHEN, CDR2 SYDVKM. CDR3 sequence: CASSPPGHLDNEKLFF. CDR3 nucleotides: TGTGCCAGCAGTCCGCCAGGACATTTAGATAATGAAAAACTGTTTTTT.

The chain links TRBV10-3 to TRBJ1-4, with a weak D call TRBD1 (6 bases). With 8 bases removed from V and 4 bases from J, the gap between germline ends came to 17 bases. This CDR3 region has 15 residues. Looked up from germline, CDR1 is ENHRY and CDR2 is SYGVKD. The CDR3 DNA is TGTGCCATCTCAGAGACGCACAGGGTTAATGAAAAACTGTTTTTT. Its protein is CAISETHRVNEKLFF.

In this sample, this clonotype turned up a few times. The genes are TRBV28 and TRBJ1-5; maybe TRBD1 (5 bases). Germline V gives CDR1 MDHEN, CDR2 SYDVKM. This CDR3 region has 18 residues. With 4 bases removed from V and 0 bases from J, the gap between germline ends came to 19 bases. In nucleotides, the CDR3 is TGTGCCAGCAGTTCTGGGGGTTTATTAAAGTTTAGCAATCAGCCCCAGCATTTT. This codes for CASSSGGLLKFSNQPQHF.

This clonotype was found many times. The genes are TRBV15 and TRBJ2-1, with 7 bases that match TRBD2. The junction had 7 bases not matched to a gene; V was cut back by 7 bases and J by 7 bases. This CDR3 is built from 13 residues. Germline V gene sequence: CDR1 LNHNV, CDR2 YYDKDF (reference sequence). CDR3 DNA: TGTGCCACCAAACAACTAGCGAATAATGAGCAGTTCTTC. It translates to CATKQLANNEQFF. Together with reference TRBV15 and TRBJ2-1, the CDR3 gives the full variable domain: DAMVIQNPRYQVTQFGKPVTLSCSQTLNHNVMYWYQQKSSQAPKLLFHYYDKDFNNEADTPDNFQSRRPNTSFCFLDIRSPGLGDTAMYLCATKQLANNEQFFGPGTRLTVL.

This clonotype occurred many times. The chain carries TRBV20-1 and TRBJ2-7; 7 nucleotides align to TRBD1. Germline V CDR1 and CDR2: DFQATT, SNEGSKA (reference sequence). V trimming: 3 bases; J trimming: 6 bases; junction bases outside the gene matches: 11. CDR3 size: 14 residues. The CDR3 DNA reads as TGCAGTGCTAGCTGGACCCCGACAGGGTTCGAGCAGTACTTC. Translation gives CSASWTPTGFEQYF.

This clonotype was recorded many times. This chain joins TRBV5-1 and TRBJ1-2; D unclear. This CDR3 is built from 15 residues. Trimming cost V 0 bases and J 4 bases, with 13 bases left between them. Germline assignment: CDR1 SGHRS and CDR2 YFSETQ. The CDR3, as DNA: TGCGCCAGCAGCTTGGCCGAGGGCCCTAGCTATGGCTACACCTTC. Translated, it gives CASSLAEGPSYGYTF.

This clonotype was seen many times. The V gene is TRBV9, the J gene TRBJ1-1; perhaps TRBD1 as D (5 bases). The CDR3 is made up of 13 amino acids. CDR1 is SGDLS and CDR2 is YYNGEE in the germline V gene. With 4 bases removed from V and 8 bases from J, the gap between germline ends came to 15 bases. CDR3 sequence: CASSPGTGLEAFF. The CDR3 nucleotides read TGTGCCAGCAGCCCCGGGACCGGGCTCGAAGCTTTCTTT.